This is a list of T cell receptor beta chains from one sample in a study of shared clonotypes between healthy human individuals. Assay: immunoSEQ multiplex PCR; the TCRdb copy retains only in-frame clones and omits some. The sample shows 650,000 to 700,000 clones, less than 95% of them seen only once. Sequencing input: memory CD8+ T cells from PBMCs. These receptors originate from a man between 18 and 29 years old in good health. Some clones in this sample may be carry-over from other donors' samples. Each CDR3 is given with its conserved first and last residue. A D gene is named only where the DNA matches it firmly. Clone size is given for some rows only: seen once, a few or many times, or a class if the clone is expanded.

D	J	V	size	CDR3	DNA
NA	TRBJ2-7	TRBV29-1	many	CSVVGGIGLSYEQYF	TGCAGCGTTGTTGGGGGTATAGGCCTCAGCTACGAGCAGTACTTC
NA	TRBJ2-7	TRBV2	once	CASSPDGTSYEQYF	TGTGCCAGCAGTCCCGACGGGACCTCCTACGAGCAGTACTTC
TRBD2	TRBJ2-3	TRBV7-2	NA	CASSSLAGGISDTQYF	TGTGCCAGCAGTTCACTAGCGGGAGGGATCTCAGATACGCAGTATTTT
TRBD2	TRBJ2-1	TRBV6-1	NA	CASGLADTNEQFF	TGTGCCAGCGGCCTAGCGGACACCAATGAGCAGTTCTTC
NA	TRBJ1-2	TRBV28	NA	CASSFRVPGILGGYTF	TGTGCCAGCAGTTTTAGGGTACCAGGTATATTAGGTGGCTACACCTTC
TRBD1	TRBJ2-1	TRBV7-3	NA	CASSSRGTGYNEQFF	TGTGCCAGCAGCTCGCGCGGGACAGGCTACAATGAGCAGTTCTTC
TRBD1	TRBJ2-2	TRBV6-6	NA	CASSSQGALSGELFF	TGTGCCAGCAGTTCTCAGGGGGCGCTTTCCGGGGAGCTGTTTTTT
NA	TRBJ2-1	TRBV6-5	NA	CASSYSRPVNEQFF	TGTGCCAGCAGTTACTCCCGGCCGGTCAATGAGCAGTTCTTC
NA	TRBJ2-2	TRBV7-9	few	CASSLAVSGELFF	TGTGCCAGCAGCTTAGCGGTGAGCGGGGAGCTGTTTTTT
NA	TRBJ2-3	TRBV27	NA	CASGPTSERADTQYF	TGTGCCAGCGGTCCGACTAGTGAGCGTGCCGATACGCAGTATTTT
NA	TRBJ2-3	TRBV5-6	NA	CASSLVRVSTDTQYF	TGTGCCAGCAGCTTGGTGCGGGTTAGCACAGATACGCAGTATTTT
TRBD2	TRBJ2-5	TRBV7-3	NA	CASSLTPLAGGEETQYF	TGTGCCAGCAGCTTAACCCCACTAGCGGGAGGCGAAGAGACCCAGTACTTC
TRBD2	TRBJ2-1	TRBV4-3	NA	CASSQDELAGFSYNEQFF	TGCGCCAGCAGCCAAGATGAACTAGCGGGTTTCTCCTACAATGAGCAGTTCTTC
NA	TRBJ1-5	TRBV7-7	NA	CASRGRGRSNQPQHF	TGTGCCAGCAGAGGCCGGGGCAGAAGCAATCAGCCCCAGCATTTT
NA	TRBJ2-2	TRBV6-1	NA	CASGYYGANTGELFF	TGTGCCAGCGGATATTACGGAGCGAACACCGGGGAGCTGTTTTTT
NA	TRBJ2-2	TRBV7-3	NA	CASSSRQGGAGELFF	TGTGCCAGCAGCTCCCGTCAGGGGGGGGCCGGGGAGCTGTTTTTT
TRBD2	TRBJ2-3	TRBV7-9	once	CASSLGAGASTDTQYF	TGTGCCAGCAGCTTAGGAGCGGGAGCTAGCACAGATACGCAGTATTTT
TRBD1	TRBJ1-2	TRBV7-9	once	CASSSGTGGVFGYTF	TGTGCCAGCAGCTCCGGGACAGGGGGAGTTTTTGGCTACACCTTC
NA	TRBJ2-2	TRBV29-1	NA	CSVDRTNTGELFF	TGCAGCGTTGACCGGACCAACACCGGGGAGCTGTTTTTT
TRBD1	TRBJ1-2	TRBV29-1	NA	CSVEDSGQGYGYTF	TGCAGCGTTGAAGATTCGGGACAGGGGTATGGCTACACCTTC
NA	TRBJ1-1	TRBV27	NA	CASSFGGSTEAFF	TGTGCCAGCAGTTTCGGAGGGAGCACTGAAGCTTTCTTT
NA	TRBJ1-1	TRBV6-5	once	CASSYGTNTEAFF	TGTGCCAGCAGTTACGGGACCAACACTGAAGCTTTCTTT
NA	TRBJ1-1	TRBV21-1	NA	CARPYRGHKRVKTEAFF	TGTGCCAGACCCTATAGGGGCCACAAGAGGGTAAAGACTGAAGCTTTCTTT
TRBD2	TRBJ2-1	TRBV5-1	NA	CASRFSGITYNEQFF	TGCGCCAGCCGTTTTAGCGGGATCACCTACAATGAGCAGTTCTTC
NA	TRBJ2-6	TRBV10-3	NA	CAISEYPTYSGANVLTF	TGTGCCATCAGTGAGTACCCGACCTACTCTGGGGCCAACGTCCTGACTTTC
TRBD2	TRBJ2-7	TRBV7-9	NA	CASSRGLASSYEQYF	TGTGCCAGCAGCCGGGGACTAGCGTCTAGCTACGAGCAGTACTTC
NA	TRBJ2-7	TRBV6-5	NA	CASSYGGIPYEQYF	TGTGCCAGCAGTTACGGGGGGATTCCCTACGAGCAGTACTTC
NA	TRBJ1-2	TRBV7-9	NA	CASSSGVPESYTF	TGTGCCAGCAGCTCGGGGGTACCAGAGAGCTACACCTTC
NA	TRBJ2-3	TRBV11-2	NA	CASSSGTVLSTDTQYF	TGTGCCAGCAGCTCCGGGACTGTCCTGAGCACAGATACGCAGTATTTT
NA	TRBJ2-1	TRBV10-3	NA	CAISEYYNEQFF	TGTGCCATCAGTGAGTACTACAATGAGCAGTTCTTC
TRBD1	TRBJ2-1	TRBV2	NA	CASSDTGTGPHNEQFF	TGTGCCAGCAGTGATACCGGGACAGGGCCCCACAATGAGCAGTTCTTC
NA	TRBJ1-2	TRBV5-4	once	CASKGTGNYGYTF	TGTGCCTCAAAAGGGACCGGAAACTATGGCTACACCTTC
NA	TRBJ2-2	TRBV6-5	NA	CASSLTDYNTGELFF	TGTGCCAGCAGCCTAACAGACTACAACACCGGGGAGCTGTTTTTT
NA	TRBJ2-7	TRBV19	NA	CASSHRGGGSYEQYF	TGTGCCAGTAGTCACCGCGGTGGAGGCTCCTACGAGCAGTACTTC
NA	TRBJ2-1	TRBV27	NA	CASSLIGEALGYNEQFF	TGTGCCAGCAGTTTAATCGGCGAGGCCCTAGGGTACAATGAGCAGTTCTTC
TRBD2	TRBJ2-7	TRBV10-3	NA	CAISESLGRDVEQYF	TGTGCCATCAGTGAGTCGCTCGGGAGGGACGTCGAGCAGTACTTC
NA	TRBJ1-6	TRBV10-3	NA	CASTDEGSPLHF	TGTGCCAGTACGGACGAGGGTTCACCCCTCCACTTT
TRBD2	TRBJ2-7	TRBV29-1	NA	CSVVSSGTYEQYF	TGCAGCGTTGTGTCTAGCGGGACCTACGAGCAGTACTTC
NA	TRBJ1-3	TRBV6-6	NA	CASSYSADSRNTIYF	TGTGCCAGCAGTTACTCGGCCGACAGCCGAAACACCATATATTTT
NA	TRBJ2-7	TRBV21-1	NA	CASSGEGVGTATLNSYEQYF	TGTGCCAGCAGCGGGGAGGGAGTAGGGACAGCGACTTTAAATTCCTACGAGCAGTACTTC
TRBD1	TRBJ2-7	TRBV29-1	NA	CSVTGGGYEQYF	TGCAGCGTCACAGGGGGCGGATACGAGCAGTACTTC
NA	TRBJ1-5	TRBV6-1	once	CASRGGPGGGQPQHF	TGTGCCAGCAGGGGTGGGCCCGGCGGGGGTCAGCCCCAGCATTTT
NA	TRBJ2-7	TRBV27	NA	CASSLGVIGGSYEQYF	TGTGCCAGCAGTTTAGGAGTTATAGGCGGCTCCTACGAGCAGTACTTC
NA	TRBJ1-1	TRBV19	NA	CASSMWGGREDTEAFF	TGTGCCAGTAGTATGTGGGGGGGCAGGGAGGACACTGAAGCTTTCTTT
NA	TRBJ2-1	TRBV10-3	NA	CAIREGSEQFF	TGTGCCATCAGGGAGGGGAGCGAGCAGTTCTTC
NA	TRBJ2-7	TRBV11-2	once	CASSPGPAPKGNEQYF	TGTGCCAGCAGCCCCGGGCCGGCTCCCAAGGGAAACGAGCAGTACTTC
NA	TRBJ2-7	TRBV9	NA	CASSVVGQSEQYF	TGTGCCAGCAGCGTAGTCGGCCAGTCCGAGCAGTACTTC
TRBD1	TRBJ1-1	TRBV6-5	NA	CASNDRARTEAFF	TGTGCCAGCAATGACAGGGCAAGAACTGAAGCTTTCTTT